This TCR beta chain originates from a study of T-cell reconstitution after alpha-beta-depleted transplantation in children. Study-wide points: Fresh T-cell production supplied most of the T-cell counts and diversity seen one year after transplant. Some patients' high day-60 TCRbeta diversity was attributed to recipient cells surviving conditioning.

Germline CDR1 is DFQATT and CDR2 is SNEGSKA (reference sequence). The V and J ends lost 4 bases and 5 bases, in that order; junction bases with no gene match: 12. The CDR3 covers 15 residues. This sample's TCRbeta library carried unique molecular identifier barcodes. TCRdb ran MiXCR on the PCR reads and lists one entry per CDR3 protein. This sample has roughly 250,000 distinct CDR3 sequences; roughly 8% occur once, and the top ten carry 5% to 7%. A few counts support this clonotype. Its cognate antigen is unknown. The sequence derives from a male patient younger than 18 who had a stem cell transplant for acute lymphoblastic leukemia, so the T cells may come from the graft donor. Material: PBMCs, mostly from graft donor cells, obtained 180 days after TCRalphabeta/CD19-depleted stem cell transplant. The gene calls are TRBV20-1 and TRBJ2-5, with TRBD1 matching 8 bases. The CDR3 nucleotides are TGCAGTGCTACCCGGACAGGGTGGAAGGGGGAGACCCAGTACTTC. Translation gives CSATRTGWKGETQYF.